One and the same sample provided the 27 T cell receptor beta chains below, sequenced in a study of beta chain features in type 1 diabetes. The entirety of the isolated RNA underwent reverse transcription, so expressed TCRB transcripts were sequenced. Profiling relied on immunoSEQ multiplex PCR, and the TCRdb table lists in-frame clones only, not all of them. The repertoire has 200,000 to 250,000 clones, approximately 10% of them found once; the top ten carry roughly 1.3%. The sample was central memory CD4+ T cells from blood. These receptors were taken from a man between 18 and 29 years old in good health.

This clone was picked up many times. The chain joins TRBV2 to TRBJ2-1; D is unresolved. The CDR3 is 11 amino acids. V lost 8 bases, J lost 5 bases, and 7 bases lay in between. Germline CDR1 reads SNHLY; CDR2 reads FYNNEI. CDR3 amino acids: CASYEHNEQFF. In nucleotides, the CDR3 is TGTGCCAGCTACGAGCACAATGAGCAGTTCTTC.

This clone occurred a few times. CDR3 bases: TGTGCCAGCAGCTCCCCGCTTGAACTAGCCAAAAACATTCAGTACTTC. It yields the protein CASSSPLELAKNIQYF. The chain recombines TRBV5-4 with TRBJ2-4; no clear D. The V end was cut by 3 bases, the J end by 0 bases, with 13 bases between. Germline CDR1 and CDR2: SGHNT and YYREEE (reference sequence). This CDR3 has 16 residues.

The chain employs TRBV29-1 and TRBJ2-1; 9 bases line up with TRBD2. Germline CDR1 SQVTM, CDR2 ANQGSEA. Trimming cost V 7 bases and J 0 bases; bases outside gene matches: 4. The CDR3 spans 14 residues. This CDR3 is CSGRAGGSYNEQFF. DNA of the CDR3: TGCAGCGGAAGAGCGGGGGGCTCCTACAATGAGCAGTTCTTC.

This clone was recorded many times. This chain connects TRBV29-1 to TRBJ2-7; D tentatively reads TRBD1 or TRBD2 (6 bases each). V lost 5 bases to trimming and J lost 6 bases, with 11 bases between them. Looked up from germline, CDR1 is SQVTM and CDR2 is ANQGSEA. This CDR3 has 11 residues. The CDR3 reads CSVYGGVEQYF. CDR3 in DNA: TGCAGCGTTTACGGGGGCGTCGAGCAGTACTTC.

In this sample, this clone turned up a few times. The chain employs TRBV7-2 and TRBJ2-1, with 13 positions matching TRBD2. This CDR3 is built from 16 residues. Germline V gene lookup returns CDR1 SGHTA and CDR2 FQGNSA. V shed 1 base, J shed 8 bases, and the junction held 5 bases outside the gene matches. The CDR3 is CASSLVELAGGDEQFF. The CDR3 bases are TGTGCCAGCAGCTTAGTGGAACTAGCGGGAGGGGATGAGCAGTTCTTC.

The table lists this clone with a few counts. The chain links TRBV5-4 to TRBJ2-7; 7 bases align to TRBD2. With V trimmed by 1 base and J by 2 bases, 6 bases remained unmatched. Germline CDR1 reads SGHNT; CDR2 reads YYREEE (reference sequence). The CDR3 runs 15 residues. The CDR3 region is CASSLSSSGPYEQYF. The CDR3 DNA reads TGTGCCAGCAGCTTGAGTTCTAGCGGCCCCTACGAGCAGTACTTC.

This chain connects TRBV18 to TRBJ2-5; 9 positions match TRBD2. The CDR3 is 14 residues long. Germline CDR1 KGHSH, CDR2 LQKENI. The ends lost 3 bases at V and 4 bases at J; junction bases unmatched: 3. CDR3 bases: TGTGCCAGCTCACCTGTAGCGGGAGCAGAGACCCAGTACTTC. Its protein product is CASSPVAGAETQYF.

There are a few counts of this clone. Germline is not matched at one junction end, which may reflect a read error. V gene TRBV6-1 combines with J gene TRBJ2-7, with D perhaps matching TRBD2 (6 bases). Germline-derived CDR1 and CDR2 are MNHNS and SASEGT. There are 14 residues in the CDR3. CDR3 DNA: TGTGCCATCAGTGAAGGAGGGCAGCCTTACGAGCAGTACTTC. It yields the protein CAISEGGQPYEQYF.

This chain links TRBV7-2 with TRBJ2-1, with 13 bases identical to TRBD2. Trimming cost V 3 bases and J 9 bases; bases outside gene matches: 5. This CDR3 is built from 15 residues. Germline V gives CDR1 SGHTA, CDR2 FQGNSA. This chain's CDR3 is CASSFTGLAGAEQFF. DNA of the CDR3: TGTGCCAGCAGCTTCACCGGACTAGCGGGAGCTGAGCAGTTCTTC. The full variable domain, with the rest looked up from reference TRBV7-2 and TRBJ2-1, is GAGVSQSPSNKVTEKGKDVELRCDPISGHTALYWYRQSLGQGLEFLIYFQGNSAPDKSGLPSDRFSAERTGGSVSTLTIQRTQQEDSAVYLCASSFTGLAGAEQFFGPGTRLTVL.

This clone was seen a handful of times. The V gene is TRBV10-3, the J gene TRBJ2-1, with 7 bases aligning to TRBD1. J was trimmed by 8 bases and V by 10 bases; bases with no gene match: 8. The CDR3 is 12 residues long. Per germline, CDR1 ENHRY and CDR2 SYGVKD. The CDR3 spells CATTGSGDEQFF. The DNA for the CDR3 is TGTGCCACGACAGGGAGCGGCGATGAGCAGTTCTTC.

This clone was found a few times. The J gene is TRBJ2-5, the V gene TRBV29-1, with a weak D call TRBD2 (6 bases). Germline assignment: CDR1 SQVTM and CDR2 ANQGSEA. The CDR3 spans 13 residues. The germline V and J ends were trimmed by 6 bases and 5 bases, with 16 bases remaining between them. As DNA, the CDR3 is TGCAGCGTCCTGCGAAACGGAGGGGAGACCCAGTACTTC. This sequence encodes CSVLRNGGETQYF.

This clone was recorded a few times. The rearrangement links TRBV5-1 to TRBJ2-3, with 13 bases matching TRBD2. This CDR3 is built from 16 residues. The germline gives CDR1 SGHRS, CDR2 YFSETQ. The trim removed 4 bases at V and 3 bases at J, leaving 5 bases unmatched. The CDR3 nucleotides are TGCGCCAGCAGCGTCCGACTAGCGGGAGGAACAGATACGCAGTATTTT. It translates to CASSVRLAGGTDTQYF.

The chain couples TRBV5-4 to TRBJ2-7; D perhaps matches TRBD1 (5 bases). Trimming pared 0 bases from V and 3 bases from J, leaving 10 bases between. The CDR3 contains 14 residues. Germline assignment: CDR1 SGHNT and CDR2 YYREEE (reference sequence). CDR3 residues: CASSLGQGLYEQYF. Written as DNA, the CDR3 is TGTGCCAGCAGCTTGGGTCAGGGCCTCTACGAGCAGTACTTC.

This clone came up a few times. CDR3 sequence: CASSQERAGETDTQYF. CDR3 nucleotide sequence: TGTGCCAGCAGCCAAGAAAGGGCAGGGGAAACAGATACGCAGTATTTT. The chain has TRBV4-2 and TRBJ2-3, with D possibly TRBD1 on 6 matching bases. Trimming shortened V by 0 bases and J by 3 bases, and 13 bases separated the two germline ends. This CDR3 comprises 16 residues. Germline V CDR1 and CDR2: LGHNA, YNFKEQ.

This clone was observed at least ten times. Other DNA sequences within the sample encode an identical CDR3. The chain has TRBV5-4 and TRBJ2-7; 12 nucleotides agree with TRBD2. Germline V lookup: CDR1 SGHNT, CDR2 YYREEE (reference sequence). The CDR3 has 15 amino acids. Trimming took 0 bases from V and 6 from J; bases not matched to a gene: 4. The CDR3 protein is CASSLGLAGEFEQYF. CDR3 bases: TGTGCCAGCAGCTTGGGACTAGCGGGAGAGTTCGAGCAGTACTTC.

CDR3 sequence (DNA): TGTGCCAGCTCACCATCCAGGGGCGAGCAGTACTTC. Residues: CASSPSRGEQYF. This chain joins TRBV18 and TRBJ2-7, with D maybe TRBD1 (6 bases). V shed 2 bases and J shed 6 bases, with 8 bases lying between them. Germline CDR1 and CDR2: KGHSH and LQKENI. This CDR3 region has 12 residues.

This chain links TRBV18 with TRBJ2-3, with TRBD2 identical over 10 bases. Unmatched junction bases numbered 3, after V lost 8 bases and J lost 1 base. Germline loops: CDR1 KGHSH, CDR2 LQKENI. There are 14 residues in the CDR3. This CDR3 is CASRTSGGTDTQYF. The CDR3 nucleotides read TGTGCCAGCCGGACTAGCGGAGGCACAGATACGCAGTATTTT.

The chain links TRBV2 to TRBJ2-1; 9 bases align to TRBD2. Per the germline V gene, CDR1 is SNHLY and CDR2 is FYNNEI. The V segment lost 0 bases and the J segment 9 bases; nucleotides outside the gene matches: 6. There are 15 residues in the CDR3. CDR3 residues: CASSEAGGRVGEQFF. CDR3 bases: TGTGCCAGCAGTGAAGCGGGCGGGAGGGTCGGTGAGCAGTTCTTC. Drawing the rest from reference TRBV2 and TRBJ2-1, the complete variable domain is EPEVTQTPSHQVTQMGQEVILRCVPISNHLYFYWYRQILGQKVEFLVSFYNNEISEKSEIFDDQFSVERPDGSNFTLKIRSTKLEDSAMYFCASSEAGGRVGEQFFGPGTRLTVL.

V usage is TRBV7-2 and J usage is TRBJ2-5, with 7 nucleotides matching TRBD1. V trimming: 0 bases; J trimming: 2 bases; junction bases outside the gene matches: 15. The CDR3 totals 19 residues. Per the germline V gene, CDR1 is SGHTA and CDR2 is FQGNSA. CDR3 nucleotide sequence: TGTGCCAGCAGCTTAGCTTTCATTGAAGTGGGACAGAATCAAGAGACCCAGTACTTC. Its translation: CASSLAFIEVGQNQETQYF.

The genes are TRBV9 and TRBJ1-1; D remains ambiguous. This CDR3 has 15 residues. Germline CDR1 is SGDLS and CDR2 is YYNGEE. Trimming stripped 4 bases from V and 1 base from J, with 14 bases between. CDR3 amino acids: CASSPMAATNTEAFF. Written as DNA, the CDR3 is TGTGCCAGCAGCCCCATGGCTGCCACGAACACTGAAGCTTTCTTT.

The chain couples TRBV18 to TRBJ1-5, with D hard to call. V was trimmed by 1 base and J by 6 bases, leaving 10 bases between them. The CDR3 consists of 14 residues. Germline loops: CDR1 KGHSH, CDR2 LQKENI. CDR3 sequence (DNA): TGTGCCAGCTCACCACGCCTTGAGGGTCAGCCCCAGCATTTT. Its protein is CASSPRLEGQPQHF.

A few counts support this clone. The V gene is TRBV2, the J gene TRBJ2-1, with 15 nucleotides matching TRBD2. Germline V gene lookup returns CDR1 SNHLY and CDR2 FYNNEI. The length of the CDR3 is 13 residues. Germline trimming cut 10 bases from V and 12 bases from J; bases unmatched to any gene: 7. CDR3 amino acids: CAILGLAGGGQFF. Here the CDR3 DNA reads TGTGCCATCCTGGGACTAGCGGGAGGAGGGCAGTTCTTC.

This clone was seen many times. This rearrangement joins TRBV29-1 to TRBJ2-6; D tentatively fits TRBD1 or TRBD2 (6 bases each). V shed 4 bases and J shed 5 bases, with 15 bases lying between them. Germline CDR1 and CDR2: SQVTM and ANQGSEA. The CDR3 has 15 residues. The CDR3 coding sequence is TGCAGCGTTGGGTCGGAGGGGGTGAGGGCCAACGTCCTGACTTTC. Translating gives CSVGSEGVRANVLTF.

This clone was seen ten or more times. This sequence joins TRBV29-1 and TRBJ1-1; the D gene is possibly TRBD1 (5 bases). The CDR3 runs to 13 residues. Germline V gives CDR1 SQVTM, CDR2 ANQGSEA. V dropped 2 bases and J dropped 4 bases, with 11 bases sitting between them. The chain's CDR3 is CSVEIGTSTEAFF. DNA of the CDR3: TGCAGCGTTGAAATTGGGACGAGCACTGAAGCTTTCTTT.

This clone has a handful of counts. The chain combines TRBV10-3 with TRBJ2-3, with D perhaps being TRBD1 or TRBD2 (5 bases each). CDR3 size: 15 residues. The V and J ends lost 4 bases and 3 bases respectively, with 14 bases between them. The germline CDR1 and CDR2 sequences are ENHRY and SYGVKD. The DNA of the CDR3 is TGTGCCATCAGTGCCCGGGTAGGGGAGACAGATACGCAGTATTTT. It specifies CAISARVGETDTQYF.

In this sample, this clone turned up a few times. Since a much larger clone is just one base distant, this may be a read error. The same CDR3 also results from other DNA sequences found in this sample. V usage is TRBV29-1 and J usage is TRBJ2-5, with TRBD1 identical over 9 bases. The assigned J gene may be wrong: the sequence end matches TRBJ2-7 better. Germline V CDR1 and CDR2: SQVTM, ANQGSEA. The CDR3 has 12 amino acids. CDR3 nucleotide sequence: TGCAGCGGGGGACAGGGAGGGAACGAGCAGTACTTC. It is translated as CSGGQGGNEQYF.

This clone was seen more than once but under ten times. For the CDR3, the DNA is TGCAGCGGAGCGGGGAGCGGGGAGCTGTTTTTT. Its protein is CSGAGSGELFF. This chain joins TRBV29-1 and TRBJ2-2; TRBD2 aligns across 7 bases. With V trimmed by 7 bases and J by 7 bases, 3 bases remained unmatched. The germline V gene encodes CDR1 SQVTM and CDR2 ANQGSEA. This CDR3 has 11 residues.